The 17 T cell receptor beta chains reported below all come from one sample, sequenced in a study of cytomegalovirus exposure and HLA in healthy donors. Sequencing was performed with immunoSEQ multiplex PCR; in TCRdb, only in-frame clones are kept and a portion is missing. The sample carries about 350,000 clones, 75% to 90% recorded once. Sequenced material: PBMCs. The receptors here all came from a woman aged 30 to 39 in good health and CMV-seropositive.

The V gene is TRBV19, the J gene TRBJ2-3, with 10 positions matching TRBD2. V was clipped by 5 bases and J by 2 bases; unmatched bases: 7. Germline values: CDR1 LNHDA, CDR2 SQIVND (reference sequence). The CDR3 totals 16 residues. CDR3 DNA sequence: TGTGCCAGTAGTTCTCTACTAGCGGGGTTCACAGATACGCAGTATTTT. Amino acid sequence: CASSSLLAGFTDTQYF. The whole variable domain, remainder taken from reference TRBV19 and TRBJ2-3, is DGGITQSPKYLFRKEGQNVTLSCEQNLNHDAMYWYRQDPGQGLRLIYYSQIVNDFQKGDIAEGYSVSREKKESFPLTVTSAQKNPTAFYLCASSSLLAGFTDTQYFGPGTRLTVL.

The V gene is TRBV5-6, the J gene TRBJ2-5; 7 bases map to TRBD1. The CDR3 loop spans 14 amino acids. Germline V lookup: CDR1 SGHDT, CDR2 YYEEEE. V was pared by 3 bases and J by 5 bases, with 7 bases of the junction left unmatched. The CDR3: CASSSLTGRETQYF. CDR3 coding DNA: TGTGCCAGCAGCTCCTTGACAGGGCGGGAGACCCAGTACTTC.

This chain connects TRBV27 to TRBJ2-2, with 9 bases identical to TRBD2. V gave up 3 bases and J gave up 2 bases; unmatched junction bases: 4. The CDR3 spans 16 residues. Germline loops: CDR1 MNHEY, CDR2 SMNVEV (reference sequence). CDR3 amino acids: CASSLLAGLNTGELFF. The CDR3, as DNA: TGTGCCAGCAGTTTGCTAGCGGGGCTAAACACCGGGGAGCTGTTTTTT.

This chain connects TRBV6-5 to TRBJ1-6; D uncertain. This CDR3 spans 15 amino acids. Germline CDR1 is MNHEY and CDR2 is SVGAGI. Trimming stripped 2 bases from V and 6 bases from J, with 11 bases between. The CDR3 DNA reads TGTGCCAGCAGTTACACAAGGGCCACTAATTCACCCCTCCACTTT. Translated: CASSYTRATNSPLHF.

The chain links TRBV6-5 to TRBJ2-5, with 11 bases lining up with TRBD2. This CDR3 is 15 amino acids long. V dropped 2 bases and J dropped 1; count of bases not matched to a gene: 0. The germline V gene encodes CDR1 MNHEY and CDR2 SVGAGI. The DNA for the CDR3 is TGTGCCAGCAGTTACGGGACTAGCGGCCAAGAGACCCAGTACTTC. Encoded protein: CASSYGTSGQETQYF.

The CDR3 spells CASSPGQGTGELFF. CDR3 sequence (DNA): TGTGCCAGCTCACCGGGACAGGGGACCGGGGAGCTGTTTTTT. This rearrangement joins TRBV18 to TRBJ2-2; TRBD1 matches 10 bases. Germline CDR1 is KGHSH and CDR2 is LQKENI. The V gene end was trimmed by 3 bases and the J gene end by 5 bases; junction bases not matched to a gene: 0. The CDR3 has 14 residues.

The genes are TRBV7-9 and TRBJ2-4; 12 nucleotides match TRBD1. CDR3 size: 19 residues. V lost 6 bases, J lost 1 base, and 13 bases stayed unmatched. Germline lookup yields CDR1 SEHNR and CDR2 FQNEAQ (reference sequence). As DNA, the CDR3 is TGTGCCAGCAGTCCCAACTTCGGGACAGGGGGCATCGCCAAAAACATTCAGTACTTC. It is translated as CASSPNFGTGGIAKNIQYF.

This chain uses TRBV28 with TRBJ2-1; maybe TRBD2 (5 bases). From germline, CDR1 is MDHEN and CDR2 SYDVKM. The CDR3 has 12 residues. V was cut by 4 bases and J by 9 bases, with 10 bases left in between. Written as DNA, the CDR3 is TGTGCCAGCAGTTCCACTAGTTCTGAGCAGTTCTTC. Amino acids: CASSSTSSEQFF.

This chain uses TRBV6-5 with TRBJ1-6; D uncertain. Germline CDR1 reads MNHEY; CDR2 reads SVGAGI. There are 14 residues in the CDR3. With 3 bases removed from V and 15 bases from J, the gap between germline ends came to 18 bases. CDR3 bases: TGTGCCAGCAGTTATGGTGACGACGGCCCACTCCTCCACTTT. Protein sequence: CASSYGDDGPLLHF.

V usage is TRBV6-1 and J usage is TRBJ2-3; D might be TRBD1 (5 bases). CDR1 is MNHNS and CDR2 is SASEGT in the germline V gene. The CDR3 extends over 14 amino acids. Deletions cut 3 bases from V and 5 bases from J, with 12 bases between. The CDR3 coding sequence is TGTGCCAGCAGTGAGGGATTCAGGGAAGATACGCAGTATTTT. Translating gives CASSEGFREDTQYF.

The genes are TRBV4-1 and TRBJ2-1, with 10 bases fitting TRBD2. Germline V CDR1 and CDR2: MGHRA, YSYEKL. The CDR3 covers 13 residues. Losses at the gene ends were 1 base for V and 15 bases for J; bases not matched to a gene: 6. The CDR3 region has the DNA TGCGCCAGCAGCCAAGTCCTAGCGGGGGAGGTGTTCTTC. The encoded protein is CASSQVLAGEVFF.

The gene calls are TRBV30 and TRBJ2-3, with 10 bases that match TRBD2. With 1 base clipped from V and 1 base from J, the junction kept 5 bases outside the gene matches. The CDR3 loop spans 16 amino acids. CDR1 is GTSNPN and CDR2 is SVGIG in the germline V gene (reference sequence). CDR3 in amino acids: CAWSGLAGVGTDTQYF. The DNA of the CDR3 is TGTGCCTGGAGTGGCCTAGCGGGAGTGGGCACAGATACGCAGTATTTT.

The V and J genes are TRBV28 and TRBJ2-7; 7 nucleotides align to TRBD1. The CDR3 length is 14 residues. Germline V lookup: CDR1 MDHEN, CDR2 SYDVKM. The trim removed 7 bases at V and 0 bases at J, leaving 6 bases unmatched. The CDR3 here is CASTDRASSYEQYF. The CDR3 DNA reads as TGTGCCAGCACCGACAGGGCAAGCTCCTACGAGCAGTACTTC.

The sample holds a few counts of this clone. This chain connects TRBV7-2 to TRBJ1-1; a possible D gene is TRBD1 (5 bases). V lost 0 bases and J 4 bases, leaving 18 bases between the germline ends. CDR3 size: 17 residues. The germline V gene encodes CDR1 SGHTA and CDR2 FQGNSA. The CDR3 reads CASSLASAGNGGTEAFF. The CDR3, as DNA: TGTGCCAGCAGCTTAGCTTCGGCGGGGAATGGGGGCACTGAAGCTTTCTTT. Based on the CDR3 plus reference TRBV7-2 and TRBJ1-1, the full variable domain is GAGVSQSPSNKVTEKGKDVELRCDPISGHTALYWYRQSLGQGLEFLIYFQGNSAPDKSGLPSDRFSAERTGGSVSTLTIQRTQQEDSAVYLCASSLASAGNGGTEAFFGQGTRLTVV.

The chain carries TRBV5-1 and TRBJ1-4; D remains ambiguous. CDR3 length: 14 amino acids. V gave up 1 base and J gave up 0 bases, with 4 bases separating them. Germline V lookup: CDR1 SGHRS, CDR2 YFSETQ. CDR3 DNA sequence: TGCGCCAGCAGCTTGCTTGCAACTAATGAAAAACTGTTTTTT. This gives the protein CASSLLATNEKLFF. The entire variable domain, with the rest obtained from reference TRBV5-1 and TRBJ1-4, is as follows: KAGVTQTPRYLIKTRGQQVTLSCSPISGHRSVSWYQQTPGQGLQFLFEYFSETQRNKGNFPGRFSGRQFSNSRSEMNVSTLELGDSALYLCASSLLATNEKLFFGSGTQLSVL.

The genes are TRBV6-5 and TRBJ1-1, with 9 bases matching TRBD1. The V and J ends lost 4 bases and 3 bases, in that order; junction bases with no gene match: 3. Germline CDR1 MNHEY, CDR2 SVGAGI. The CDR3 has 14 amino acids. The CDR3 sequence: CASSWGQGYTEAFF. The CDR3 DNA follows: TGTGCCAGCAGTTGGGGACAGGGTTACACTGAAGCTTTCTTT.

This chain connects TRBV27 to TRBJ2-7; 9 nucleotides line up with TRBD1. Trimming at V came to 3 bases and at J to 3 bases, leaving 6 bases not matched to a gene. The CDR3 consists of 15 residues. From germline, CDR1 is MNHEY and CDR2 SMNVEV (reference sequence). In DNA, the CDR3 is TGTGCCAGCAGTTTGATACGGGACAGGGTCTACGAGCAGTACTTC. Its protein is CASSLIRDRVYEQYF.